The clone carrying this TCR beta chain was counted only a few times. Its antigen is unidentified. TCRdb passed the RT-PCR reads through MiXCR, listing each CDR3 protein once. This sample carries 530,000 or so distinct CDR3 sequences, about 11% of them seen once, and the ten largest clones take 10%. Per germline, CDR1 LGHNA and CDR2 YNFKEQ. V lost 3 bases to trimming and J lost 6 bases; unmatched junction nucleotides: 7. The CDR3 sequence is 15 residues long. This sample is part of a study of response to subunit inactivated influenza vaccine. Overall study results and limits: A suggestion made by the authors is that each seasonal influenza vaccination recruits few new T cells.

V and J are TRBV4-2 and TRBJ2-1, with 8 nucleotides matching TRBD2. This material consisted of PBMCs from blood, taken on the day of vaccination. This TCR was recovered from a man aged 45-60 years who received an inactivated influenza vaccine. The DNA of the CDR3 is TGTGCCAGCAGCCAGGTGTCCGGGACTAGCAATGAGCAGTTCTTC. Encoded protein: CASSQVSGTSNEQFF.